The TCR beta chain under discussion was sequenced for a study of blood T cell repertoires in COVID-19 (dated by TCRdb to about 2020). Background for the entire study: Collaborator samples came from the United States, Italy and Spain and covered acute and convalescent phases of COVID-19. The prospective study material was composed of cDNA or gDNA derived from T cells, B-cell-depleted T cells, or PBMCs. Deeply sampled blood TCRbeta repertoires from subjects exposed to, actively infected with, or recovered from COVID-19 were included in the dataset. A freely available public database, intended as a resource for researchers studying the immune response to SARS-CoV-2, is where the repertoires were released. The samples were drawn from the first 160 participants of the ongoing ImmuneRACE study and from 1,254 subjects provided by 6 global collaborators. The sample metadata nearly always contained a de-identified subject ID, COVID-19 status, age in years and sex. Where available, HLA class I and class II types were taken from metadata supplied by the sample provider and were not determined by assay-based typing.

In the case of this clone: There is no known antigen for this receptor. No much larger clonotype is one base removed from it; base qualities were not supplied.

Enrolling through a virtual design, the prospective study's participants ranged in age from roughly 18 to 100 years and lived across some 23 United States geographic areas. To assign participants to cohorts, the prospective study relied on clinical history that participants themselves reported in a screening survey and a study questionnaire. In the prospective study, mobile phlebotomists collected whole blood, serum and a nasopharyngeal or oropharyngeal swab from each participant. Over a 2-month period, participants in the prospective study had the option of providing additional blood draws and questionnaires. Blood samples from the prospective study were shipped frozen or at room temperature prior to DNA extraction. What the study reported, not specific to this receptor: The quantity of clinical and demographic metadata differed by source and by participant and was supplied without curation.

Its CDR3 holds 14 amino acids, cysteine through phenylalanine. Only CDR3 DNA is held: 42 bases, read in frame from base 1. V lost 0 bases and J lost 8 bases; the stretch between them is 13 bases long. CDR1 and CDR2, looked up from the germline V gene (reference sequence), are LGHDT and YNNKEL. The immunoSEQ Assay, a bias-controlled multiplex PCR, was used to amplify TCRbeta CDR3 regions from genomic DNA. On the study's bioinformatics: The number of nucleated cells in each sample was estimated by amplification of reference gene primers within the assay. To quantify the absolute abundance of each unique TCRbeta CDR3 rearrangement, sequence reads were collapsed and filtered. Productive Simpson clonality was computed per sample as the square root of Simpson's diversity index over productive rearrangements. Held by TCRdb, this immuneACCESS table contains in-frame sequences only and omits some clones. Under half of the omission traces to an unresolved V gene where checked; the cause of the rest is unknown. The V and J calls and clone size are taken from that table; D and trimming were inferred from the DNA. This sample holds about 81,000 clones; roughly 90% were observed only once. In total, the top ten clones hold under 1.5% of the sample.

This TCR derives from a woman between 45 and 60 years old with acute COVID-19. The sample was PBMCs or T cells enriched from blood (not recorded which). This chain is built from TRBV3-1 (or the pseudogene TRBV3-2) and TRBJ1-1; TRBD1 is a weak D gene call, 6 bases matching. The CDR3 protein: CASSQEGGTNEAFF. The DNA reads TGTGCCAGCAGCCAAGAGGGAGGGACAAACGAAGCTTTCTTT.